This T cell receptor (beta chain) was recovered during a study of cytomegalovirus exposure and HLA in healthy donors. The CDR3 spans 15 residues. CDR1 is SEHNR and CDR2 is FQNEAQ in the germline V gene (reference sequence). J gave up 13 bases and V 2 bases, and 13 bases lay outside the gene matches. PCR used 60 Vbeta primers and 13 Jbeta primers. Data came from immunoSEQ multiplex PCR; TCRdb stores just in-frame clones and leaves some out. The sample lists 150,000 to 200,000 clones; around 68% were seen once. Specimen: PBMCs. V gene TRBV7-9 combines with J gene TRBJ2-1, with TRBD2 matching 8 bases. This TCR was recovered from a man aged 30 to 39 in good health and CMV-seropositive. CDR3 sequence: CASSLSAGAGKLQFF. CDR3 nucleotides: TGTGCCAGCAGCTTATCAGCGGGAGCGGGGAAGCTACAGTTCTTC.